These 14 T cell receptor beta chains share one sample of origin, sequenced in a study of blood T cell repertoires in COVID-19 (dated by TCRdb to the early 2020s). Library creation used the immunoSEQ multiplex PCR assay. This is the immuneACCESS table as TCRdb keeps it, with only in-frame sequences that have V and J called. A part of the clones is gone; compared with another copy, unresolved V genes explain less than half, and the rest is unexplained. The sample table lists 150,000 to 200,000 clones, 80% to 90% of them with a count of one. The ten biggest clones cover approximately 14% of the sample. Sequenced sample: PBMCs or T cells enriched from blood (not recorded which). Receptors were obtained from a man in his fifties who had recovered from COVID-19.

The chain's CDR3 is CASLAGSSPAKNIQYF. CDR3 sequence (DNA): TGTGCCAGCCTAGCGGGGTCCTCTCCCGCCAAAAACATTCAGTACTTC. This chain joins TRBV5-8 and TRBJ2-4, with TRBD2 identical over 9 bases. This CDR3 contains 16 residues. The germline CDR1 and CDR2 sequences are SGHTS and YDEGEE. V was pared by 7 bases and J by 1 base, with 9 bases of the junction left unmatched. Drawing the rest from reference TRBV5-8 and TRBJ2-4, the complete variable domain is EAGVTQSPTHLIKTRGQQATLRCSPISGHTSVYWYQQALGLGLQFLLWYDEGEERNRGNFPPRFSGRQFPNYSSELNVNALELEDSALYLCASLAGSSPAKNIQYFGAGTRLSVL.

The V and J genes are TRBV6-4 and TRBJ1-2; 9 nucleotides match TRBD1. J lost 8 bases, V lost 5 bases, and 12 bases had no gene match. Germline V CDR1 and CDR2: MRHNA, SNTAGT. The CDR3 sequence is 15 residues long. The CDR3: CASSNQPGQGLGYTF. Written as DNA, the CDR3 is TGTGCCAGCAGTAACCAACCGGGACAGGGTTTGGGCTACACCTTC.

The V gene is TRBV18, the J gene TRBJ1-1; 7 bases line up with TRBD1. The CDR3 covers 16 residues. Trimming took 3 bases from V and 0 from J; bases not matched to a gene: 7. The germline V gene has CDR1 KGHSH and CDR2 LQKENI. The CDR3 DNA is TGTGCCAGCTCACCGACGACAGGGATCATGAACACTGAAGCTTTCTTT. Its translation: CASSPTTGIMNTEAFF.

This clone has just one count. This rearrangement joins TRBV5-1 to TRBJ1-1; TRBD1 is a possible D gene (5 bases). The CDR3 is made up of 14 amino acids. From germline, CDR1 is SGHRS and CDR2 YFSETQ. Trimming pared 4 bases from V and 2 bases from J, leaving 12 bases between. The DNA of the CDR3 is TGCGCCAGCAGCCAGGGCAACCGAAACACTGAAGCTTTCTTT. Translating it yields CASSQGNRNTEAFF. The full variable domain, completed using reference TRBV5-1 and TRBJ1-1, is KAGVTQTPRYLIKTRGQQVTLSCSPISGHRSVSWYQQTPGQGLQFLFEYFSETQRNKGNFPGRFSGRQFSNSRSEMNVSTLELGDSALYLCASSQGNRNTEAFFGQGTRLTVV.

The rearrangement joins TRBV5-5 to TRBJ1-5; 9 bases are a match to TRBD1. The CDR3 sequence is 14 residues long. CDR1 is SGHKS, CDR2 YYEKEE, per germline (reference sequence). V shed 5 bases and J 4 bases; nucleotides not matched to a gene: 4. The CDR3 here is CASSRQGGNQPQHF. DNA for the CDR3: TGTGCCAGCAGTCGACAGGGGGGGAATCAGCCCCAGCATTTT.

The V call is TRBV9, the J call TRBJ2-2; TRBD2 agrees at 11 bases. This CDR3 is built from 18 residues. Germline lookup yields CDR1 SGDLS and CDR2 YYNGEE. Trimming took 4 bases from V and 4 from J; bases not matched to a gene: 12. The CDR3 region has the DNA TGTGCCAGCAGCTCCAGTAGCACTAGCGGGGGTAGCACCGGGGAGCTGTTTTTT. Amino acids: CASSSSSTSGGSTGELFF.

This clone is a singleton in its sample. The chain combines TRBV5-1 with TRBJ2-7; D is undetermined. Between the trimmed V and J ends, which lost 0 bases and 5 bases, there was a span of 6 bases. The CDR3 loop spans 12 amino acids. Germline loops: CDR1 SGHRS, CDR2 YFSETQ. The CDR3 is CASSLVPNEQYF. The CDR3 DNA follows: TGCGCCAGCAGCTTGGTTCCCAACGAGCAGTACTTC.

The chain recombines TRBV19 with TRBJ2-7; D remains unclear. The CDR3 covers 13 residues. The V gene's germline CDR1 is LNHDA and CDR2 SQIVND (reference sequence). Trimming took 0 bases from V and 2 from J, leaving 5 bases between them. CDR3 residues: CASSIDRPYEQYF. The DNA for the CDR3 is TGTGCCAGTAGTATAGACAGGCCCTACGAGCAGTACTTC.

This chain connects TRBV10-1 to TRBJ1-6, with 7 nucleotides matching TRBD1. The V gene's germline CDR1 is WNHNN and CDR2 SYGVQD (reference sequence). The CDR3 has 17 residues. Trimming took 7 bases from V and 3 from J; bases not matched to a gene: 12. CDR3 sequence reads: CASTPTAGTDYNSPLHF. The CDR3 DNA reads as TGCGCCAGCACCCCGACCGCCGGGACAGACTATAATTCACCCCTCCACTTT.

Ten or more counts support this clone. The V call is TRBV19, the J call TRBJ1-3; the D is unclear. Trimming took 9 bases from V and 8 from J, leaving 17 bases between them. The germline V gene has CDR1 LNHDA and CDR2 SQIVND (reference sequence). CDR3 length equals 13 residues. This CDR3 is CARRDPYRDTIYF. In DNA, the CDR3 is TGTGCCAGACGGGATCCCTATCGGGACACCATATATTTT.

This clone was observed once. The chain links TRBV27 to TRBJ1-5; 10 nucleotides line up with TRBD1. In germline, CDR1 is MNHEY, CDR2 SMNVEV (reference sequence). With V trimmed by 4 bases and J by 3 bases, 3 bases remained unmatched. CDR3 length: 15 amino acids. The CDR3 loop reads CASSSTGGFNQPQHF. The CDR3 bases are TGTGCCAGCAGTTCGACAGGGGGCTTCAATCAGCCCCAGCATTTT.

V usage is TRBV27 and J usage is TRBJ1-1, with 7 bases fitting TRBD1. The CDR3 runs 13 residues. Germline-derived CDR1 and CDR2 are MNHEY and SMNVEV (reference sequence). The V gene end was trimmed by 5 bases and the J gene end by 3 bases; junction bases not matched to a gene: 3. The CDR3 region has the DNA TGTGCCAGCAGTAGAGACAGGGACACTGAAGCTTTCTTT. As protein: CASSRDRDTEAFF.

The rearrangement joins TRBV28 to TRBJ2-1; 9 positions agree with TRBD1. V was clipped by 8 bases and J by 9 bases; unmatched bases: 8. The CDR3 is made up of 13 amino acids. The germline gives CDR1 MDHEN, CDR2 SYDVKM. The CDR3 reads CASGPTGGTEQFF. CDR3 in DNA: TGTGCCAGCGGACCAACAGGGGGCACTGAGCAGTTCTTC.

The chain recombines TRBV10-3 with TRBJ1-6; 7 bases are shared with TRBD1. With V trimmed by 9 bases and J by 6 bases, 5 bases remained unmatched. In germline, CDR1 is ENHRY, CDR2 SYGVKD. The CDR3 sequence is 13 residues long. The CDR3 region is CAITGDLNSPLHF. The CDR3 region has the DNA TGTGCCATTACAGGGGATCTTAATTCACCCCTCCACTTT.